This TCR beta chain was found in a study of blood T cell repertoires in COVID-19. As for the study in general: Collection of acute and convalescent COVID-19 samples took place in the United States, Italy and Spain. The analysed material was cDNA or gDNA that came from T cells, B-cell-depleted T cells, or PBMCs.

Sequencing was performed with immunoSEQ multiplex PCR; in TCRdb, only in-frame clones are kept and a portion is missing. The sample holds 150,000 to 200,000 clones, around 74% seen once. The germline V gene encodes CDR1 LNHDA and CDR2 SQIVND (reference sequence). This CDR3 has 13 residues. Between the trimmed V and J ends, which lost 5 bases and 7 bases, there was a span of 12 bases. This clone was seen a few times. The chain recombines TRBV19 with TRBJ2-1; no clear D gene. The receptor's source is an elderly woman with acute or convalescent COVID-19. Sequencing was carried out using peripheral blood. This CDR3 is CASSAQRANEQFF. The CDR3 DNA reads as TGTGCCAGTAGTGCCCAGCGAGCGAATGAGCAGTTCTTC.